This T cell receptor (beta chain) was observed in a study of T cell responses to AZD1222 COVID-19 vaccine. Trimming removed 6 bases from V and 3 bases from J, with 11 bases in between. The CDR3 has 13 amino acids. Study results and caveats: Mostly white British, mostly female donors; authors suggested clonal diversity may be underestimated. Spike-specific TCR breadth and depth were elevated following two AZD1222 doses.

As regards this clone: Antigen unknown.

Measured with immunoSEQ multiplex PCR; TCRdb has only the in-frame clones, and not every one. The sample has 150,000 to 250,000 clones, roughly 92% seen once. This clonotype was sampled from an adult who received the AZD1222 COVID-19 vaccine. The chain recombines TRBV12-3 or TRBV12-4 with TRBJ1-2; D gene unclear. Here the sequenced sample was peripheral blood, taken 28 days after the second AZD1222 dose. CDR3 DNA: TGTGCCAGCAGAAACCGTCGGGACTATGGCTACACCTTC. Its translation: CASRNRRDYGYTF.